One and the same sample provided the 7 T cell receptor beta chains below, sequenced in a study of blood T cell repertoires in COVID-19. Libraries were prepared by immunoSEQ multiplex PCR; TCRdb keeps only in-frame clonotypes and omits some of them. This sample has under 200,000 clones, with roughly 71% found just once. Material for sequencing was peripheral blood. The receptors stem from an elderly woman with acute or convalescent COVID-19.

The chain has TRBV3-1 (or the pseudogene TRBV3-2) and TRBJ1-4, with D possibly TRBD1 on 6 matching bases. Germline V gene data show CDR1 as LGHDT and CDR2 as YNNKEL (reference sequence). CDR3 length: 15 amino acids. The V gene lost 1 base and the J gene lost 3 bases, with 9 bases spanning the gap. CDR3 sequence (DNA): TGTGCCAGCAGCCAAGGGACAGTCCCTAATGAAAAACTGTTTTTT. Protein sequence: CASSQGTVPNEKLFF.

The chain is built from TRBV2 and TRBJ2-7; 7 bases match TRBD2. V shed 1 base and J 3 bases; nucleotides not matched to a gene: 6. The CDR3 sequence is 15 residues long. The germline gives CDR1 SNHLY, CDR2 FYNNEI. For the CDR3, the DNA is TGTGCCAGCAGTGAAGTGCGGCTAGCGGTCTACGAGCAGTACTTC. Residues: CASSEVRLAVYEQYF.

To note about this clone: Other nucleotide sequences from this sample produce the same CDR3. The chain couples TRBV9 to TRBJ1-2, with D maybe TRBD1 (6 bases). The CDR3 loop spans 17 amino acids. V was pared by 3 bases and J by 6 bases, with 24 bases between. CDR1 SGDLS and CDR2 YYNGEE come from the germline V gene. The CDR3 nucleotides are TGTGCCAGCAGCGGCGGACAGCTCAGCCCTCCTATCCATGGCTACACCTTC. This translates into CASSGGQLSPPIHGYTF. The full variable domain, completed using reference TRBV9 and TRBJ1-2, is DSGVTQTPKHLITATGQRVTLRCSPRSGDLSVYWYQQSLDQGLQFLIQYYNGEERAKGNILERFSAQQFPDLHSELNLSSLELGDSALYFCASSGGQLSPPIHGYTFGSGTRLTVV.

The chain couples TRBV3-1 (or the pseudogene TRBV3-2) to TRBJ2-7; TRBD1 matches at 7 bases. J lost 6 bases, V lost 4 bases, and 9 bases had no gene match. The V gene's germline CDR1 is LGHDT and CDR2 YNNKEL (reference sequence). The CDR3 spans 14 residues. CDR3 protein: CASSLRQGQSEQYF. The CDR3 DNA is TGTGCCAGCAGCCTACGACAGGGACAATCCGAGCAGTACTTC.

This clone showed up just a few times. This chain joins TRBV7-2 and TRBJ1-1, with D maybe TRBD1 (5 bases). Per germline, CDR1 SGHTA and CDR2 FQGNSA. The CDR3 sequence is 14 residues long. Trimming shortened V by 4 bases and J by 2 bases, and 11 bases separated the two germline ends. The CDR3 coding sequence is TGTGCCAGCAGCTACAGGAGGGGAAACACTGAAGCTTTCTTT. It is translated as CASSYRRGNTEAFF.

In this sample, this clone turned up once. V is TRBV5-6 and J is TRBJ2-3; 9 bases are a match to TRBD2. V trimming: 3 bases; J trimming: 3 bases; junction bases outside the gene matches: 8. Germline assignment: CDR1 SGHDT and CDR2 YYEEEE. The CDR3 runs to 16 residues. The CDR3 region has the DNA TGTGCCAGCAGCTCCATTAGCGGGAGTGGTACAGATACGCAGTATTTT. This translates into CASSSISGSGTDTQYF.

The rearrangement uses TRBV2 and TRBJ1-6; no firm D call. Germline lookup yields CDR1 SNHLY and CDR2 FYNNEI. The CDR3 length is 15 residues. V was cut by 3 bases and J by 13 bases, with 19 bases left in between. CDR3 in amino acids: CASSDRPRGVGPLHF. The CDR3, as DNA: TGTGCCAGCAGTGACCGGCCACGCGGGGTTGGGCCCCTCCACTTT.